This T cell receptor (beta chain) was sequenced in a study of blood T cell repertoires in COVID-19. Some clones are missing from TCRdb's copy, which holds only in-frame ones; the method was immunoSEQ multiplex PCR. The sample lists 200,000 to 300,000 clones; 75% to 90% were seen once. Sequencing was done on a sample of peripheral blood. The receptor was isolated from a man younger than 40 with active or convalescent COVID-19.

This CDR3 is CASSSFRVIGPQHF. The CDR3 DNA follows: TGTGCCAGCAGTTCGTTCAGGGTGATCGGGCCCCAGCATTTT. The genes are TRBV6-2 or TRBV6-3 and TRBJ1-5; possibly TRBD1 for D (5 bases). Trimming pared 4 bases from V and 9 bases from J, leaving 16 bases between. The CDR3 is 14 residues long. Per germline, CDR1 MNHEY and CDR2 SVGEGT.